The T cell receptor (beta chain) under discussion was sequenced for a study of T cell responses to AZD1222 COVID-19 vaccine. In the case of this clone: Antigen: not known.

V shed 4 bases and J 4 bases; nucleotides not matched to a gene: 9. CDR1 LNHDA and CDR2 SQIVND come from the germline V gene (reference sequence). The CDR3 sequence is 15 residues long. Profiling relied on immunoSEQ multiplex PCR, and the TCRdb table lists in-frame clones only, not all of them. Of 120,000 or so clones in the sample, approximately 90% were seen once. Study-wide results and limits: The number of AZD1222 recipients seropositive at baseline was only 5 to 7. Donors were largely white British and mainly female; clonal diversity was possibly underestimated.

The sample consisted of peripheral blood, taken on day 0 of AZD1222 vaccination. V is TRBV19 and J is TRBJ1-2, with 7 bases lining up with TRBD1. This clonotype was obtained from an adult in good health. CDR3 in DNA: TGTGCCAGTAGTACACACCTCCGGGACAGCTATGGCTACACCTTC. Its translation: CASSTHLRDSYGYTF.